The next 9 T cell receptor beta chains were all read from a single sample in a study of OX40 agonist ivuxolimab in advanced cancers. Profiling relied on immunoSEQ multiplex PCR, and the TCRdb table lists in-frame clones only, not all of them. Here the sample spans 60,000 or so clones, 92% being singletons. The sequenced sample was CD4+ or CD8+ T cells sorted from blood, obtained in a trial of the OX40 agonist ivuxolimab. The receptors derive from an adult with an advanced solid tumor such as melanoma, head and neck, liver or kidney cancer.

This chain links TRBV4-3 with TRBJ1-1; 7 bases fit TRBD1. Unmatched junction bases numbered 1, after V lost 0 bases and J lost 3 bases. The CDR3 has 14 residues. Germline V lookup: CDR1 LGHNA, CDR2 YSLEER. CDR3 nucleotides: TGCGCCAGCAGCCAAGAGGGACAGTACACTGAAGCTTTCTTT. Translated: CASSQEGQYTEAFF.

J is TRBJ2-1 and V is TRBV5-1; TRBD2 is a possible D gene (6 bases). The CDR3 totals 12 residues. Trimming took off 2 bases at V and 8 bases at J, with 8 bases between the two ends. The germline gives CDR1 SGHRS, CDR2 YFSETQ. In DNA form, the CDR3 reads TGCGCCAGCAGCTTCGGGGGTCATGAGCAGTTCTTC. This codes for CASSFGGHEQFF.

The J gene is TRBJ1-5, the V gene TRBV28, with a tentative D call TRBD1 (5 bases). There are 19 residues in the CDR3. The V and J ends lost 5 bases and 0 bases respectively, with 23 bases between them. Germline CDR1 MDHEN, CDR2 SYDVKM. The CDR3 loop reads CASSPPETEFSLSNQPQHF. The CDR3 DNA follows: TGTGCCAGCAGTCCCCCCGAGACAGAGTTTTCCCTTAGCAATCAGCCCCAGCATTTT. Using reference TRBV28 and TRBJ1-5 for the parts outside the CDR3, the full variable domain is DVKVTQSSRYLVKRTGEKVFLECVQDMDHENMFWYRQDPGLGLRLIYFSYDVKMKEKGDIPEGYSVSREKKERFSLILESASTNQTSMYLCASSPPETEFSLSNQPQHFGDGTRLSIL.

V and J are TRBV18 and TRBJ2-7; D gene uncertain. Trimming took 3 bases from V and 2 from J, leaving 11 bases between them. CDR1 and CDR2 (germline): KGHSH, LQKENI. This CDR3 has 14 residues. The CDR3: CASSPGVSPYEQYV. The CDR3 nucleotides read TGTGCCAGCTCACCTGGGGTAAGCCCCTACGAGCAGTACGTC.

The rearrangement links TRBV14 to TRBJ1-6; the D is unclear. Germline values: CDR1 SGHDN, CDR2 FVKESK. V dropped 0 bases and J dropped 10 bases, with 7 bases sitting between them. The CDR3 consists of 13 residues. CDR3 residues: CASSQDPGSPLHF. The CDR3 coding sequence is TGTGCCAGCAGCCAAGACCCGGGCTCACCCCTCCACTTT.

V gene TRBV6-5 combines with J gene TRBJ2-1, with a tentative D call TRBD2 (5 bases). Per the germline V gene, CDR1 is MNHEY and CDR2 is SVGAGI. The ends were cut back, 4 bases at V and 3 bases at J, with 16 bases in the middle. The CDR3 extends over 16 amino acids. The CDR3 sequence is CASSSGLISFYNEQFF. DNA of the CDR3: TGTGCCAGCAGTTCAGGACTTATCTCCTTCTACAATGAGCAGTTCTTC.

In DNA form, the CDR3 reads TGCGCCAGCAGCCGGACGGCGAACACTGAAGCTTTCTTT. Amino acid sequence: CASSRTANTEAFF. The rearrangement links TRBV4-3 to TRBJ1-1; D is unresolved. The CDR3 runs to 13 residues. Germline V gene lookup returns CDR1 LGHNA and CDR2 YSLEER. V was shortened by 4 bases and J by 1 base, with 7 bases between the two germline ends.

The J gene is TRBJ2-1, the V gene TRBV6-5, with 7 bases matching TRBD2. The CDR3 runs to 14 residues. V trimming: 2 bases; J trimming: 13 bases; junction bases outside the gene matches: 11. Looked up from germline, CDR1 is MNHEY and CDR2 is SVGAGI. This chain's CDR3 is CASSYDPSGEFQFF. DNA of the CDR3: TGTGCCAGCAGTTACGACCCTAGCGGCGAATTTCAGTTCTTC.

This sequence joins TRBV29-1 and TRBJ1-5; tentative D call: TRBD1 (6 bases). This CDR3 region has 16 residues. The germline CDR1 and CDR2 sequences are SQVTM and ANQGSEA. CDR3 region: CRSTLGGRASNQPQHF. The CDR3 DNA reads TGCAGATCGACTTTGGGGGGGCGAGCGAGCAATCAGCCCCAGCATTTT.